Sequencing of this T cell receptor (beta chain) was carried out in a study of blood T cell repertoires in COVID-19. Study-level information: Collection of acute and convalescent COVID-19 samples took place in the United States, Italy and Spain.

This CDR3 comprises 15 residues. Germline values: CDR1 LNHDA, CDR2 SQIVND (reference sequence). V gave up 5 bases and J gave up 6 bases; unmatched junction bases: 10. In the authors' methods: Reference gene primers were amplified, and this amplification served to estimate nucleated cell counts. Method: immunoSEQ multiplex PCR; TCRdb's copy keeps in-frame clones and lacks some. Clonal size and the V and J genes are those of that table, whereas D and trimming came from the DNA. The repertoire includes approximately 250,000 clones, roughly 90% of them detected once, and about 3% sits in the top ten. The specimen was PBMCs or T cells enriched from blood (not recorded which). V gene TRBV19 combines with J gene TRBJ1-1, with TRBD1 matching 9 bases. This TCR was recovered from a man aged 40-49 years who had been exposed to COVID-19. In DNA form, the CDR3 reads TGTGCCAGTAGTCCCCCGGGACAGGGTCGCCCTGAAGCTTTCTTT. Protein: CASSPPGQGRPEAFF.